The entry below describes one TCR beta chain. The V end was cut by 6 bases, the J end by 2 bases, with 13 bases between. Germline-derived CDR1 and CDR2 are MDHEN and SYDVKM. CDR3 length equals 14 residues. The data derive from a study of blood T cell repertoires in COVID-19. Turning to the study itself: The samples span acute and convalescent COVID-19 from the United States, Italy and Spain. Sample material is recorded as cDNA or gDNA derived from T cells, B-cell-depleted T cells, or PBMCs.

This table comes from immunoSEQ multiplex PCR, and its TCRdb copy is limited to in-frame clones, with some not included. This table holds approximately 190,000 clones, roughly 80% found once. The sequence came from a man aged 55 to 70 with active or convalescent COVID-19. The chain uses TRBV28 and TRBJ1-2; D unclear. The sequencing input was peripheral blood. The CDR3 coding sequence is TGTGCCAGCAGGCGACTGATTGGAAACTATGGCTACACCTTC. This gives the protein CASRRLIGNYGYTF.